Sequencing of this TCR beta chain was carried out in a study of control samples from healthy donors and cancer patients. Some clones are missing from TCRdb's copy, which holds only in-frame ones; the method was immunoSEQ multiplex PCR. Among 120,000 to 150,000 clones listed, more than 85% were seen once. This CDR3 comprises 14 residues. Trimming took off 5 bases at V and 0 bases at J, with 11 bases between the two ends. Germline V gives CDR1 WSHSY, CDR2 SAAADI. This clonotype was sampled from a man younger than 30 in good health. The chain joins TRBV10-2 to TRBJ2-7; maybe TRBD2 (5 bases). Sequences were obtained from blood. The CDR3 coding sequence is TGCGCCAGCAGTCCACGGACTCCCTCCTACGAGCAGTACTTC. Translated: CASSPRTPSYEQYF.